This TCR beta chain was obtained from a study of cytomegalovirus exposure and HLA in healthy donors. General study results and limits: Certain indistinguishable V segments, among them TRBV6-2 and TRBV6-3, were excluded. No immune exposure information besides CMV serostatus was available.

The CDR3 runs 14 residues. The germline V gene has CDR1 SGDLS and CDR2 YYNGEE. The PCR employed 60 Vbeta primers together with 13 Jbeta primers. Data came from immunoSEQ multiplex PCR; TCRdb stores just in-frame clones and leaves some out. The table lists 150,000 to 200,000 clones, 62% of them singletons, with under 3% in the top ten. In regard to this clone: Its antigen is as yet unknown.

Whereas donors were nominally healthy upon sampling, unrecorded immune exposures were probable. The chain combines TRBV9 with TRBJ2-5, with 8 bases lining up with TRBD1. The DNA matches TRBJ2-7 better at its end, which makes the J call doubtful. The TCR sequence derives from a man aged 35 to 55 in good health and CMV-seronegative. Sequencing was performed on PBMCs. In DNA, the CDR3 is TGTGCCAGCAGCTTGCACCGGACAGGGCGCGAGCAGTACTTC. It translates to CASSLHRTGREQYF.